This T cell receptor (beta chain) was sequenced in a study of T cell changes during pregnancy in multiple sclerosis. The assay was immunoSEQ multiplex PCR, and TCRdb's table has in-frame clones only and misses some. The repertoire holds some 80,000 clones, with nearly 95% as singletons. Germline assignment: CDR1 GTSNPN and CDR2 SVGIG (reference sequence). With 0 bases removed from V and 8 bases from J, the gap between germline ends came to 10 bases. This CDR3 spans 12 amino acids. The receptor comes from a female donor with multiple sclerosis, enrolled in a pregnancy study. The rearrangement links TRBV30 to TRBJ1-2; no definite D call. The specimen comprised peripheral blood, sampled in the second trimester of pregnancy. The CDR3 sequence: CAWSVSESGYTF. The CDR3 DNA reads TGTGCCTGGAGTGTATCAGAATCCGGCTACACCTTC.